A single sample gave rise to the 19 T cell receptor beta chains below, sequenced in a study of blood T cells in healthy people across ages. The use of a sample-barcoded 5' primer and a J-beta primer mix characterized a second PCR of about 7 to 12 cycles. Each CDR3 protein is one row after TCRdb ran MiXCR on the 5' RACE reads. This sample yields 1 million or so distinct CDR3 sequences, of which roughly a quarter are seen a single time; around 0.7% belongs to the top ten. The same data also went into a second study, on T cells of mothers and their children.

Input material: blood. Receptor source: a girl aged 2 to 10 in good health.

The genes are TRBV9 and TRBJ2-7; 8 bases are a match to TRBD2. The CDR3 has 15 amino acids. CDR1 SGDLS and CDR2 YYNGEE come from the germline V gene. V dropped 0 bases and J dropped 3; count of bases not matched to a gene: 5. As DNA, the CDR3 is TGTGCCAGCAGCGTAGCCTCGGGAGGGGGCTACGAGCAGTACTTC. Protein product: CASSVASGGGYEQYF.

This chain joins TRBV19 and TRBJ2-3; no reliable D call. Looked up from germline, CDR1 is LNHDA and CDR2 is SQIVND (reference sequence). Trimming removed 3 bases from V and 2 bases from J, with 6 bases in between. CDR3 length equals 13 residues. CDR3 loop: CASSIVPTDTQYF. For the CDR3, the DNA is TGTGCCAGTAGTATTGTCCCCACAGATACGCAGTATTTT. The full variable domain, with the rest looked up from reference TRBV19 and TRBJ2-3, is DGGITQSPKYLFRKEGQNVTLSCEQNLNHDAMYWYRQDPGQGLRLIYYSQIVNDFQKGDIAEGYSVSREKKESFPLTVTSAQKNPTAFYLCASSIVPTDTQYFGPGTRLTVL.

This rearrangement joins TRBV3-1 to TRBJ2-2, with 8 bases fitting TRBD1. Trimming cost V 0 bases and J 3 bases; bases outside gene matches: 9. Per germline, CDR1 LGHDT and CDR2 YNNKEL (reference sequence). This CDR3 region has 18 residues. The CDR3 protein is CASSQDLWQGADTGELFF. The CDR3 DNA is TGTGCCAGCAGCCAAGATCTTTGGCAGGGGGCGGACACCGGGGAGCTGTTTTTT.

This clonotype was counted at least ten times. The chain has TRBV24-1 and TRBJ2-7, with TRBD1 matching 10 bases. Unmatched junction bases numbered 1, after V lost 4 bases and J lost 5 bases. Germline CDR1 reads KGHDR; CDR2 reads SFDVKD. This CDR3 has 13 amino acids. The CDR3: CATSEGTGDEQYF. CDR3 DNA sequence: TGTGCCACCAGTGAAGGGACAGGGGACGAGCAGTACTTC.

The rearrangement uses TRBV9 and TRBJ2-3; D gene unclear. CDR3 length: 13 amino acids. Germline V gene data show CDR1 as SGDLS and CDR2 as YYNGEE. V gave up 5 bases and J gave up 1 base, with 8 bases separating them. The CDR3: CASRLDGTDTQYF. The CDR3 DNA follows: TGTGCCAGCAGACTCGACGGCACAGATACGCAGTATTTT.

A few counts support this clonotype. The chain recombines TRBV9 with TRBJ1-6; TRBD1 might be the D (5 bases). Germline CDR1 SGDLS, CDR2 YYNGEE. The CDR3 runs 14 residues. Trimming pared 2 bases from V and 15 bases from J, leaving 18 bases between. Written as DNA, the CDR3 is TGTGCCAGCAGCGTGCGTTCGGCCCGCGACAGCCTCCACTTT. Translating gives CASSVRSARDSLHF.

The V and J genes are TRBV19 and TRBJ2-6; D possibly matches TRBD1 or TRBD2 (5 bases each). The CDR3 spans 19 residues. Germline CDR1 and CDR2: LNHDA and SQIVND (reference sequence). Trimming pared 4 bases from V and 0 bases from J, leaving 19 bases between. The CDR3 protein is CASSTSGTGRSSGANVLTF. The CDR3 coding sequence is TGTGCCAGTAGTACCTCTGGGACGGGGCGGTCCTCTGGGGCCAACGTCCTGACTTTC.

The rearrangement uses TRBV29-1 and TRBJ2-3; D perhaps matches TRBD2 (6 bases). Germline-derived CDR1 and CDR2 are SQVTM and ANQGSEA. The CDR3 extends over 15 amino acids. V was clipped by 6 bases and J by 2 bases, with 18 bases between them. The CDR3 here is CSVTRRGLNTDTQYF. Written as DNA, the CDR3 is TGCAGCGTGACGCGGCGGGGCCTAAACACAGATACGCAGTATTTT.

The J gene is TRBJ2-3, the V gene TRBV4-3, with D perhaps assigned TRBD1 or TRBD2 (6 bases each). The CDR3 is made up of 17 amino acids. The germline CDR1 and CDR2 sequences are LGHNA and YSLEER. V lost 0 bases and J 7 bases, leaving 20 bases between the germline ends. The CDR3 region is CASSQEGGLEGRYTQYF. The DNA for the CDR3 is TGCGCCAGCAGCCAAGAGGGGGGCCTTGAAGGAAGGTATACGCAGTATTTT.

This sequence joins TRBV7-6 and TRBJ1-6; the D is unclear. The length of the CDR3 is 17 residues. Germline lookup yields CDR1 SGHVS and CDR2 FNYEAQ. V shed 5 bases and J shed 8 bases, with 22 bases lying between them. The CDR3 nucleotides read TGTGCCAGCAGCCCCCATCAAACGGGAGCGGGCGATTCACCCCTCCACTTT. This encodes CASSPHQTGAGDSPLHF.

The genes are TRBV20-1 and TRBJ2-1; no reliable D call. Deletions cut 2 bases from V and 0 bases from J, with 17 bases between. Germline V gene data show CDR1 as DFQATT and CDR2 as SNEGSKA (reference sequence). The CDR3 sequence is 17 residues long. CDR3 bases: TGCAGTGCTAGACCCCTTTTATTAGAGAGCTCCTACAATGAGCAGTTCTTC. This gives the protein CSARPLLLESSYNEQFF.

The rearrangement uses TRBV6-5 and TRBJ1-1, with 9 positions matching TRBD1. Germline-derived CDR1 and CDR2 are MNHEY and SVGAGI. V dropped 0 bases and J dropped 9; count of bases not matched to a gene: 5. The CDR3 has 14 residues. CDR3 loop: CASSYSEGTGKAFF. As DNA, the CDR3 is TGTGCCAGCAGTTACTCGGAAGGGACAGGGAAAGCTTTCTTT.

This clonotype has only a few counts. The chain links TRBV6-6 to TRBJ1-1; D is undetermined. V shed 11 bases and J shed 11 bases, with 12 bases lying between them. The CDR3 runs to 9 residues. CDR1 is MNHNY and CDR2 is SVGAGI in the germline V gene (reference sequence). CDR3 nucleotide sequence: TGTGCCCATGGGGAATCGGCTTTCTTT. The encoded protein is CAHGESAFF.

This clonotype was seen only a few times. The gene calls are TRBV7-6 and TRBJ2-1; tentative D call: TRBD1 (7 bases). The CDR3 consists of 16 residues. CDR1 is SGHVS, CDR2 FNYEAQ, per germline. Trimming stripped 6 bases from V and 8 bases from J, with 23 bases between. The CDR3 coding sequence is TGTGCCAGCAGACTAGCCGTCAGGGGGTTATCGGATGAGCAGTTCTTC. Protein sequence: CASRLAVRGLSDEQFF. Supplemented by reference TRBV7-6 and TRBJ2-1, the full variable domain reads GAGVSQSPRYKVTKRGQDVALRCDPISGHVSLYWYRQALGQGPEFLTYFNYEAQQDKSGLPNDRFSAERPEGSISTLTIQRTEQRDSAMYRCASRLAVRGLSDEQFFGPGTRLTVL.

This clonotype was detected a few times. This chain joins TRBV7-9 and TRBJ2-1, with unresolved D. This CDR3 spans 15 amino acids. Germline V lookup: CDR1 SEHNR, CDR2 FQNEAQ (reference sequence). The V end lost 2 bases, the J end lost 2 bases, and 10 bases lay between the germline ends. The CDR3 sequence: CASSLPTPTYNEQFF. In nucleotides, the CDR3 is TGTGCCAGCAGCTTACCAACCCCCACCTACAATGAGCAGTTCTTC.

This clonotype occurred a few times. The chain combines TRBV28 with TRBJ2-3; D call uncertain. Germline CDR1 is MDHEN and CDR2 is SYDVKM. Trimming removed 3 bases at V and 10 bases at J, with 17 bases between. The CDR3 loop spans 14 amino acids. The CDR3 nucleotides are TGTGCCAGCAGTTTTGGTTCCGTCTCCCAGGCGCAGTATTTT. Amino acid sequence: CASSFGSVSQAQYF.

The V gene is TRBV28, the J gene TRBJ2-3, with TRBD1 matching 8 bases. The ends lost 6 bases at V and 3 bases at J; junction bases unmatched: 2. The CDR3 is made up of 13 amino acids. Looked up from germline, CDR1 is MDHEN and CDR2 is SYDVKM. CDR3 in amino acids: CASRDRATDTQYF. CDR3 nucleotides: TGTGCCAGCAGGGACAGGGCGACAGATACGCAGTATTTT.

In this sample, this clonotype turned up a few times. The V call is TRBV29-1, the J call TRBJ2-7; no clear D. The CDR3 sequence is 13 residues long. Looked up from germline, CDR1 is SQVTM and CDR2 is ANQGSEA. With 2 bases removed from V and 0 bases from J, the gap between germline ends came to 8 bases. CDR3 DNA sequence: TGCAGCGTTGAAAGACTGGGCTCCTACGAGCAGTACTTC. This sequence encodes CSVERLGSYEQYF.

The chain combines TRBV2 with TRBJ2-7; no definite D call. In germline, CDR1 is SNHLY, CDR2 FYNNEI. Trimming took 1 base from V and 2 from J, leaving 6 bases between them. CDR3 length: 13 residues. The CDR3 DNA reads TGTGCCAGCAGTGAAGAGGTGGCCTACGAGCAGTACTTC. It specifies CASSEEVAYEQYF.